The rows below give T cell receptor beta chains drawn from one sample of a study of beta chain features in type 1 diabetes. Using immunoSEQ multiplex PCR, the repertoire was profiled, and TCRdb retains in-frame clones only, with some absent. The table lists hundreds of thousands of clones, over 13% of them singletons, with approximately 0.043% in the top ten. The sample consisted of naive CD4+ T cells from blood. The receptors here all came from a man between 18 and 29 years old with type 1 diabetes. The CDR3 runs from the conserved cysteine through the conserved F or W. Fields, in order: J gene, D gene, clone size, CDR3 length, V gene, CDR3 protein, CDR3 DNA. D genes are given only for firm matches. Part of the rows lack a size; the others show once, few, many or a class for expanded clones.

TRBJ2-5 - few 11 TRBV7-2 CASTSVGTQYF TGTGCCAGCACCTCCGTAGGGACCCAGTACTTC
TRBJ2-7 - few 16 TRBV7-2 CASSSQQGRMAYEQYF TGTGCCAGCAGCTCCCAACAGGGCCGTATGGCCTACGAGCAGTACTTC
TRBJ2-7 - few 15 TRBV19 CASSIGDLGSYEQYF TGTGCCAGTAGTATAGGGGACCTGGGATCCTACGAGCAGTACTTC
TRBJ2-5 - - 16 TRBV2 CASSESPTGLQETQYF TGTGCCAGCAGTGAATCCCCCACAGGGTTACAAGAGACCCAGTACTTC
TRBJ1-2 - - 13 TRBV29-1 CSVGPTTNYGYTF TGCAGCGTTGGACCCACTACTAACTATGGCTACACCTTC
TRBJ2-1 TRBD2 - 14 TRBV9 CASERGVAGNEQFF TGTGCCAGCGAGCGCGGGGTAGCGGGTAATGAGCAGTTCTTC
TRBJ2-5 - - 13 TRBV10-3 CAIRTGGEETQYF TGTGCCATCAGGACAGGAGGCGAAGAGACCCAGTACTTC
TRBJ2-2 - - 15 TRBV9 CASRNHRGGIGELFF TGTGCCAGCAGAAACCACAGGGGAGGCATCGGGGAGCTGTTTTTT
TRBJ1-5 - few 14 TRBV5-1 CASSLAGGNQPQHF TGCGCCAGCAGCTTGGCCGGGGGCAATCAGCCCCAGCATTTT
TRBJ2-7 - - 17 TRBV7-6 CASSPFPSGVSSYEQYF TGTGCCAGCAGCCCTTTCCCATCGGGGGTGTCATCCTACGAGCAGTACTTC
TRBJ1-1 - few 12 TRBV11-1 CASSSRRTEAFF TGTGCCAGCAGCTCCCGTAGGACTGAAGCTTTCTTT
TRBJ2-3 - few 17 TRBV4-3 CASSQESGTSYGDTQYF TGCGCCAGCAGCCAAGAAAGCGGAACTAGCTACGGAGATACGCAGTATTTT
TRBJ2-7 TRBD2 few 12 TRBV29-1 CSVVSGGYEQYF TGCAGCGTTGTTAGCGGGGGCTACGAGCAGTACTTC
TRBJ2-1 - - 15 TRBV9 CASSVAEGGYNEQFF TGTGCCAGCAGCGTAGCGGAGGGGGGTTACAATGAGCAGTTCTTC
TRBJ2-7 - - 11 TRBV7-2 CASSLYYEQYF TGTGCCAGCAGCTTGTACTACGAGCAGTACTTC
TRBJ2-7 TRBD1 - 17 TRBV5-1 CASSSQTGTDFSYEQYF TGCGCCAGCAGCTCTCAAACCGGGACAGATTTCTCCTACGAGCAGTACTTC
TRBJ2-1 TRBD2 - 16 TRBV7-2 CASSFPPGGLGNEQFF TGTGCCAGCAGCTTTCCGCCGGGGGGGCTAGGCAACGAGCAGTTCTTC
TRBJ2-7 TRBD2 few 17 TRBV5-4 CASSLAVGLAGAYEQYF TGTGCCAGCAGCTTGGCGGTAGGGCTAGCGGGAGCCTACGAGCAGTACTTC
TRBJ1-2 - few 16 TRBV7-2 CASSFTGSLDNYGYTF TGTGCCAGCAGTTTCACAGGGAGTTTGGATAACTATGGCTACACCTTC
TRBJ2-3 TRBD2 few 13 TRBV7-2 CASSIAGVNTQYF TGTGCCAGCAGCATAGCGGGGGTAAATACGCAGTATTTT